This T cell receptor (beta chain) comes out of a study of blood T cell repertoires in COVID-19. Study in general: Sites in the United States, Italy and Spain provided acute and convalescent COVID-19 samples. T cells, B-cell-depleted T cells, or PBMCs supplied cDNA or gDNA.

The data were produced by immunoSEQ multiplex PCR, yet TCRdb's version contains in-frame clones alone and is incomplete. The sample has about 240,000 clones, around 86% seen once; the top ten hold around 9.6%. This clone was counted a single time. Seattle's cohort entered during active infection and was followed longitudinally. Input material: peripheral blood. The sequence derives from a woman in her fifties or sixties with COVID-19, enrolled during active disease.

CDR3 nucleotide sequence: TGTGCCAGCAGTGTTTTTCAACGTAGCGCCCAGTACTTC. Its protein product is CASSVFQRSAQYF. This rearrangement joins TRBV28 to TRBJ2-5; a weak D match, TRBD2 (5 bases). Germline-derived CDR1 and CDR2 are MDHEN and SYDVKM. The CDR3 contains 13 residues. Trimming stripped 5 bases from V and 9 bases from J, with 16 bases between.